This entry features one T cell receptor beta chain sequence. What it recognizes is unknown. The record originates from a study of cytotoxic CD8 clonotypes in ibrutinib-treated CLL. Study at large: Mean values per sample were 255,043 productive templates and roughly 90,000 productive rearrangements.

This CDR3 region has 13 residues. The germline gives CDR1 MRHNA, CDR2 SNTAGT. Trimming pared 6 bases from V and 2 bases from J, leaving 10 bases between. Data came from immunoSEQ multiplex PCR; TCRdb stores just in-frame clones and leaves some out. There are roughly 330,000 clones in the sample; roughly 70% occur only once, and about 5.9% lies in the top ten. Study results and caveats: Having risen at ibrutinib response, clonality had fallen back toward baseline by progression.

This chain joins TRBV6-4 and TRBJ1-1; no clear D gene. The sample here was PBMCs, taken after 36 months of ibrutinib treatment. The sequence was obtained from a human donor with chronic lymphocytic leukemia. DNA of the CDR3: TGTGCCAGCAGAGTGGACGCCAACACTGAAGCTTTCTTT. This translates into CASRVDANTEAFF.